This T cell receptor beta chain was sequenced in a study of shared clonotypes between healthy human individuals (dated by TCRdb to 2018 to 2021). General notes on the study: A few men and a couple of women, aged 18 to 49 years, made up the cohort. Blood TCR repertoires of roughly 5 healthy adults were deeply sequenced to estimate repertoire size and the extent of clonotype sharing between individuals. Per donor, leukapheresis produced somewhere between about 0.9 and 10 billion PBMCs. To increase sequencing depth and limit assay-specific biases, TCR repertoire library preparation and sequencing were carried out by different laboratories using diverse techniques.

The donors were healthy, HIV-negative adults with no recently reported acute infections or vaccinations. All donors were Caucasian adults living in Nashville, Tennessee, USA. For unsorted samples, around 90 million PBMCs were counted, and genomic DNA was extracted using the QIAamp DNA Blood Mini kit. After blood collection by leukapheresis, PBMCs were isolated using Ficoll-Histopaque density gradient centrifugation and then cryopreserved in the vapor phase of liquid nitrogen. For this clone: Its specific antigen is unknown. Base qualities are not recorded, but no much larger clone differs from it by a single base.

Findings and caveats that apply to the study as a whole: The small number of donors limited the genetic and exposure-history diversity represented. Sampling was restricted to blood, and TCR repertoires in tissues likely differ from the TCR repertoires found in blood. Pairwise subsampling indicated that sequencing depth was expected to affect the degree of clonotype sharing among donors.

The CDR3 covers 16 residues, taking in both the cysteine and the phenylalanine. Only the CDR3 region is kept as DNA, spanning 48 bases read in frame from base 1. Trimming takes 5 bases from V and 5 bases from J, and the germline ends sit 18 bases apart. Per the germline V gene (reference sequence), SEHNR is the CDR1 and FQNEAQ is the CDR2. TCR CDR3 regions were amplified from genomic DNA by multiplex PCR using the deep immunoSEQ assay. Genomic DNA extracted from each cell subset was distributed evenly over all wells of several immunoSEQ 96-well plates, and each plate served as one replicate. For unsorted PBMC, each replicate PCR was loaded with around 300 ng genomic DNA, equivalent to roughly 31,000 T cell genomes. Unsorted PBMC genomic DNA was sequenced across ten immunoSEQ deep assay plates. The purified libraries were quantified using a Qubit 3.0 fluorometer, sized with a Bioanalyzer 2100, and then quantified again using the KAPA Library Quantification kit. Every immunoSEQ 96-well plate was sequenced on a separate single-read 150-cycle Illumina NextSeq 550 flow cell. The published analysis was carried out like this. Because the immunoSEQ output included only junctional sequences and no quality scores, the filtering could not be the same as the filtering used for full-length reads. Sequences were annotated with PyIR, a Python wrapper for IgBLAST v1.9, and V/J genes and CDR3 were assigned using IMGT germline references. Reads were filtered out if the reads had weak V/J assignments (E-value above 1e-6), no CDR3, stop codons, out-of-frame junctions, or ambiguous translated residues. V3J clonotypes were defined as sequences sharing the same inferred V gene, J gene, and CDR3 amino acid sequence. Percentage overlap between repertoires was calculated by dividing the number of shared unique clonotypes by the size of the smaller repertoire. Richness of each repertoire was evaluated using RTK rarefaction, the Chao1 estimator, and Recon v2.1 estimates of unobserved clonotypes. TCRdb re-hosts the immuneACCESS table, in-frame sequences only. Its copies lack some clones; in the studies checked, an unresolved V gene accounts for under half of them, and the cause for the rest is not known. D and trimming were read from the DNA, whereas the V and J calls and clone size are those reported in that table. The sample data list roughly 500,000 clones, and approximately 79% of these were observed just once. 10% to 15% of the sample comes from the top ten.

The sequenced sample consisted of PBMCs. The chain was built from TRBV7-9 and TRBJ2-2; the D gene remains uncertain. This sequence originates from a woman aged 40 to 55 in good health. Some clones in this sample may be carry-over from other donors' samples. The CDR3 sequence is CASSDLSNIWTGELFF. The nucleotide sequence is TGTGCCAGCAGCGATCTCTCTAACATCTGGACCGGGGAGCTGTTTTTT. Beyond the CDR3, the reference TRBV7-9 and TRBJ2-2 genes provide the residues; the full variable domain reads: DTGVSQNPRHKITKRGQNVTFRCDPISEHNRLYWYRQTLGQGPEFLTYFQNEAQLEKSRLLSDRFSAERPKGSFSTLEIQRTEQGDSAMYLCASSDLSNIWTGELFFGEGSRLTVL.